One sample yielded the 9 T cell receptor beta chains listed below, sequenced in a study of cytotoxic CD8 clonotypes in ibrutinib-treated CLL. Sequenced by immunoSEQ multiplex PCR; TCRdb stores in-frame clones only, minus some. The profile covers fewer than 300,000 clones, with roughly four fifths appearing a single time and about 5.3% taken by the ten largest. The sample in question was PBMCs, obtained at disease progression, from a patient treated with ibrutinib. All receptors derive from a human donor with chronic lymphocytic leukemia.

The V call is TRBV7-2, the J call TRBJ2-3, with 12 bases lining up with TRBD2. The V and J ends lost 6 bases and 2 bases, in that order; junction bases with no gene match: 9. Germline CDR1 SGHTA, CDR2 FQGNSA. The CDR3 has 17 amino acids. In DNA, the CDR3 is TGTGCCAGCAGTCAAAGACTAGCGGGAGAGCTCACAGATACGCAGTATTTT. Translating it yields CASSQRLAGELTDTQYF.

This clone has just a few counts. The V and J genes are TRBV4-2 and TRBJ1-6; the match to TRBD1 covers 9 bases. Germline values: CDR1 LGHNA, CDR2 YNFKEQ. After removal of 0 bases from V and 10 bases from J, the junction contained 7 bases not matched to a gene. The CDR3 covers 16 residues. The CDR3 region has the DNA TGTGCCAGCAGCCAAGACCGGCCGACAGGGGGATCACCCCTCCACTTT. Protein sequence: CASSQDRPTGGSPLHF.

This chain connects TRBV12-5 to TRBJ1-2; TRBD1 agrees at 9 bases. V lost 0 bases to trimming and J lost 3 bases; unmatched junction nucleotides: 5. There are 16 residues in the CDR3. Germline CDR1 is LGHNT and CDR2 is FRNRAP. CDR3 protein: CASGLVLGQGYYGYTF. The DNA of the CDR3 is TGTGCTAGTGGTTTGGTACTTGGACAGGGGTACTATGGCTACACCTTC.

This clone was observed once. The chain carries TRBV7-9 and TRBJ2-7; 9 nucleotides match TRBD1. The CDR3 consists of 15 residues. CDR1 is SEHNR, CDR2 FQNEAQ, per germline (reference sequence). Losses at the gene ends were 7 bases for V and 6 bases for J; bases not matched to a gene: 13. DNA for the CDR3: TGTGCCAGCAAGGGGGACCCGGGACAGGGTGGCGAGCAGTACTTC. This codes for CASKGDPGQGGEQYF.

With regard to this clone: Other DNA variants within this sample encode the same CDR3. V is TRBV29-1 and J is TRBJ1-1; D is undetermined. Germline V lookup: CDR1 SQVTM, CDR2 ANQGSEA. V lost 3 bases and J lost 1, with 3 bases in between. The CDR3 is 11 residues long. The CDR3 DNA sequence: TGCAGCGTTGACAGGAACACTGAAGCTTTCTTT. The encoded protein is CSVDRNTEAFF.

The chain links TRBV18 to TRBJ2-7; D gene unclear. The V end was cut by 4 bases, the J end by 6 bases, with 13 bases between. The CDR3 runs 13 residues. Germline V gives CDR1 KGHSH, CDR2 LQKENI. CDR3 bases: TGTGCCAGCTCACTCGACCCCATCGGCGAGCAGTACTTC. It codes for CASSLDPIGEQYF.

This chain connects TRBV29-1 to TRBJ2-1; TRBD2 agrees at 9 bases. Germline assignment: CDR1 SQVTM and CDR2 ANQGSEA. This CDR3 is built from 10 residues. V gave up 5 bases and J gave up 14 bases; unmatched junction bases: 4. The CDR3 region has the DNA TGCAGCGTTAGGTTAGCGGGAGAGTTCTTC. This translates into CSVRLAGEFF.

The CDR3 loop is CASRLQGSNRNTIYF. Here the CDR3 DNA reads TGTGCCAGCAGGCTCCAAGGCAGTAATAGAAACACCATATATTTT. This chain connects TRBV6-1 to TRBJ1-3, with D uncertain. Trimming took off 6 bases at V and 5 bases at J, with 17 bases between the two ends. The CDR3 is made up of 15 amino acids. Germline CDR1 reads MNHNS; CDR2 reads SASEGT.

For the CDR3, the DNA is TGTGCCAGCAGTCCGCTCGTTGGACACACTGAAGCTTTCTTT. It is translated as CASSPLVGHTEAFF. The chain carries TRBV2 and TRBJ1-1; D call uncertain. The V gene lost 5 bases and the J gene lost 3 bases, with 13 bases spanning the gap. Germline values: CDR1 SNHLY, CDR2 FYNNEI. CDR3 length equals 14 residues.